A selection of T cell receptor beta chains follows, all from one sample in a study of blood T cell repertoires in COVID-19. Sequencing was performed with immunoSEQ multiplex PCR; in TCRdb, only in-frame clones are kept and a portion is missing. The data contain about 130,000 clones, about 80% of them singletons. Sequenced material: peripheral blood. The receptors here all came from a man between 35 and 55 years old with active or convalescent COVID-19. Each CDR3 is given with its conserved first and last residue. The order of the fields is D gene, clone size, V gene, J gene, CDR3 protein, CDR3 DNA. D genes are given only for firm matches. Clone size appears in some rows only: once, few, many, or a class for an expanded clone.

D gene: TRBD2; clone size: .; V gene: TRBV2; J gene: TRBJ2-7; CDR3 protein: CASRSAGGAYEQYF; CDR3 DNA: TGTGCCAGCAGGTCAGCGGGGGGCGCCTACGAGCAGTACTTC
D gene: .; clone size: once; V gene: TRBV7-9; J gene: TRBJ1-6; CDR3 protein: CASSFLQDNSPLHF; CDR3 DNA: TGTGCCAGCAGCTTTTTACAGGATAATTCACCCCTCCACTTT
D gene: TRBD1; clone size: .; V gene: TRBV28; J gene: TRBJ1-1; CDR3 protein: CASSSGGTGMNTEAFF; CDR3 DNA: TGTGCCAGCAGTTCCGGCGGGACAGGAATGAACACTGAAGCTTTCTTT
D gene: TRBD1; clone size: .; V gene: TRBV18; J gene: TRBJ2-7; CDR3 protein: CASSPPGQGHEQYF; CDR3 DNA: TGTGCCAGCTCACCCCCGGGACAGGGTCACGAGCAGTACTTC
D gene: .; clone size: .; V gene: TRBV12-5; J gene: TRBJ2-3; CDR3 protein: CASGFSGGTDTQYF; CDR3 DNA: TGTGCTAGTGGTTTCTCAGGGGGCACAGATACGCAGTATTTT
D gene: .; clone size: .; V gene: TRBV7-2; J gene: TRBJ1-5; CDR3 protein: CASSFGFSSNQPQHF; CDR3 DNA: TGTGCCAGCAGCTTCGGGTTCAGCAGCAATCAGCCCCAGCATTTT
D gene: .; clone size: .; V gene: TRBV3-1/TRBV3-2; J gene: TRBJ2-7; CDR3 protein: CASSQVMSPSYEQYF; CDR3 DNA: TGTGCCAGCAGCCAAGTGATGAGCCCCTCCTACGAGCAGTACTTC
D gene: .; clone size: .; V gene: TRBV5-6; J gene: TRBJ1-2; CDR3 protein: CASSPDRIYGYTF; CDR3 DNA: TGTGCCAGCAGCCCAGACAGGATTTATGGCTACACCTTC
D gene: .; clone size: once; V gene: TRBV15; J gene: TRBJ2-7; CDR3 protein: CATSVISPGGHSEQYF; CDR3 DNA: TGTGCCACCAGCGTAATTTCACCCGGGGGGCACAGCGAGCAGTACTTC
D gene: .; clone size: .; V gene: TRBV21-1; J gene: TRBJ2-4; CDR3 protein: CATGQGVVKNIQYF; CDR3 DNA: TGTGCCACCGGACAGGGTGTAGTCAAAAACATTCAGTACTTC